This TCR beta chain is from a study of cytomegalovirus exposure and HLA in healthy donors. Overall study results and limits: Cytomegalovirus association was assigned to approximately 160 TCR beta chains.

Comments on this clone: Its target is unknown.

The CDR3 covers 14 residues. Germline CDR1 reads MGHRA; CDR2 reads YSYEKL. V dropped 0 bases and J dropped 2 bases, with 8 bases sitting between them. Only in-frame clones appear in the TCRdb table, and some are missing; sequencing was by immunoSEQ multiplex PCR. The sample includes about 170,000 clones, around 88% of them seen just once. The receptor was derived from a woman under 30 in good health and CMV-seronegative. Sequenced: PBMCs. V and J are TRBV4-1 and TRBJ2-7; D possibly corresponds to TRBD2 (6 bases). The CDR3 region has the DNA TGCGCCAGCAGCCAAGAGGAGGGGCCCTACGAGCAGTACTTC. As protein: CASSQEEGPYEQYF.